Each of the 26 T cell receptor beta chains below was sequenced from the same sample in a study of shared clonotypes between healthy human individuals. Libraries were prepared by immunoSEQ multiplex PCR; TCRdb keeps only in-frame clonotypes and omits some of them. The sample lists hundreds of thousands of clones, 73% occurring once. The sample comprised memory CD4+ T cells sorted from blood. Subset noted: CD45RA-negative fraction. The receptors originated from a woman aged 25-40 years in good health.

Concerning this clone itself: The identical CDR3 is also encoded by other nucleotide sequences in the sample. The chain links TRBV6-6 to TRBJ2-7, with 8 bases that match TRBD2. CDR1 and CDR2 from the germline V gene are MNHNY and SVGAGI (reference sequence). After removal of 5 bases from V and 1 base from J, the junction contained 7 bases not matched to a gene. CDR3 length: 15 amino acids. CDR3 sequence (DNA): TGTGCCAGCAGTCCCCGTGCGGGAGGTTCCTACGAGCAGTACTTC. Translation gives CASSPRAGGSYEQYF.

The chain uses TRBV5-1 and TRBJ2-5, with TRBD1 as a possible D gene (5 bases). V was trimmed by 6 bases and J by 5 bases, leaving 11 bases between them. Germline CDR1 reads SGHRS; CDR2 reads YFSETQ. There are 12 residues in the CDR3. CDR3 region: CASKGVRETQYF. The CDR3 DNA reads as TGCGCCAGCAAAGGGGTGCGGGAGACCCAGTACTTC. The full variable domain, its missing parts supplied by reference TRBV5-1 and TRBJ2-5, is KAGVTQTPRYLIKTRGQQVTLSCSPISGHRSVSWYQQTPGQGLQFLFEYFSETQRNKGNFPGRFSGRQFSNSRSEMNVSTLELGDSALYLCASKGVRETQYFGPGTRLLVL.

The rearrangement links TRBV11-3 to TRBJ2-2, with 8 bases lining up with TRBD2. The junction had 2 bases not matched to a gene; V was cut back by 1 base and J by 1 base. This CDR3 is built from 16 residues. In germline, CDR1 is SGHNT, CDR2 YENEEA. The CDR3 region is CASSLATSVNTGELFF. CDR3 coding DNA: TGTGCCAGCAGCTTAGCGACTAGCGTGAACACCGGGGAGCTGTTTTTT.

This clone was picked up a small number of times. This chain uses TRBV7-2 with TRBJ2-7; tentatively, D is TRBD1 (6 bases). V lost 5 bases and J lost 2, with 13 bases in between. The CDR3 contains 14 residues. CDR1 and CDR2 (germline): SGHTA, FQGNSA. In nucleotides, the CDR3 is TGTGCCAGCAGCCTGGGGACATCTCCCTACGAGCAGTACTTC. It encodes CASSLGTSPYEQYF.

V gene TRBV6-6 combines with J gene TRBJ2-7; D is possibly TRBD1 or TRBD2 (7 bases each). Trimming shortened V by 0 bases and J by 5 bases, and 14 bases separated the two germline ends. This CDR3 region has 15 residues. Looked up from germline, CDR1 is MNHNY and CDR2 is SVGAGI (reference sequence). The CDR3 nucleotides read TGTGCCAGCAGTTACTCGCGCAGGGGGGGTGACGAGCAGTACTTC. It encodes CASSYSRRGGDEQYF.

The chain has TRBV7-9 and TRBJ2-7, with 10 bases fitting TRBD2. Germline V lookup: CDR1 SEHNR, CDR2 FQNEAQ (reference sequence). The CDR3 sequence is 15 residues long. J gave up 5 bases and V 6 bases, and 10 bases lay outside the gene matches. The CDR3 DNA reads as TGTGCCAGCAGACCCACTCTAGCGGGAGTCCACGAGCAGTACTTC. Protein sequence: CASRPTLAGVHEQYF.

CDR3 in amino acids: CASGGRLHTEAFF. CDR3 coding DNA: TGTGCCAGCGGTGGCCGACTCCACACTGAAGCTTTCTTT. The V and J genes are TRBV6-6 and TRBJ1-1, with no clear D. CDR1 is MNHNY and CDR2 is SVGAGI in the germline V gene (reference sequence). V lost 8 bases and J lost 3, with 13 bases in between. The CDR3 consists of 13 residues.

The CDR3 DNA reads as TGCGCCAGCAGCCAGGGACAGGGCAGGTGGGAGACCCAGTACTTC. Translated: CASSQGQGRWETQYF. V usage is TRBV5-1 and J usage is TRBJ2-5; 9 nucleotides line up with TRBD1. The length of the CDR3 is 15 residues. V shed 4 bases, J shed 5 bases, and the junction held 9 bases outside the gene matches. CDR1 is SGHRS, CDR2 YFSETQ, per germline.

This chain uses TRBV5-4 with TRBJ2-1, with 10 bases identical to TRBD2. This CDR3 contains 13 residues. Unmatched junction bases numbered 7, after V lost 8 bases and J lost 8 bases. Germline V gene data show CDR1 as SGHNT and CDR2 as YYREEE (reference sequence). The CDR3 coding sequence is TGTGCCAGACAGCGGGAGGGCCGGGATGAGCAGTTCTTC. Amino acids: CARQREGRDEQFF.

The rearrangement links TRBV7-9 to TRBJ2-1, with D perhaps matching TRBD2 (5 bases). This CDR3 has 13 residues. CDR1 is SEHNR and CDR2 is FQNEAQ in the germline V gene (reference sequence). Trimming took 2 bases from V and 6 from J, leaving 8 bases between them. The CDR3 here is CASSLRDINEQFF. In DNA, the CDR3 is TGTGCCAGCAGCTTACGGGATATCAATGAGCAGTTCTTC. The full variable domain, in which reference TRBV7-9 and TRBJ2-1 provide the parts outside the CDR3, is DTGVSQNPRHKITKRGQNVTFRCDPISEHNRLYWYRQTLGQGPEFLTYFQNEAQLEKSRLLSDRFSAERPKGSFSTLEIQRTEQGDSAMYLCASSLRDINEQFFGPGTRLTVL.

This chain uses TRBV4-2 with TRBJ2-5; D could derive from TRBD1 or TRBD2 (5 bases each). The CDR3 totals 15 residues. Trimming pared 2 bases from V and 2 bases from J, leaving 12 bases between. CDR1 and CDR2 (germline): LGHNA, YNFKEQ. CDR3 sequence: CASSQPWDGQETQYF. In DNA, the CDR3 is TGTGCCAGCAGCCAACCGTGGGACGGACAAGAGACCCAGTACTTC.

This clone was found once. The rearrangement joins TRBV7-2 to TRBJ2-7; no reliable D call. Germline V gene data show CDR1 as SGHTA and CDR2 as FQGNSA. V was trimmed by 4 bases and J by 3 bases, leaving 13 bases between them. The CDR3 has 14 amino acids. For the CDR3, the DNA is TGTGCCAGCAGCTCTTTTTCCCCCGGCTACGAGCAGTACTTC. Protein product: CASSSFSPGYEQYF.

The chain has TRBV5-4 and TRBJ2-7; D may be TRBD2 (6 bases). Germline-derived CDR1 and CDR2 are SGHNT and YYREEE (reference sequence). The CDR3 consists of 12 residues. Trimming pared 4 bases from V and 6 bases from J, leaving 11 bases between. The CDR3 loop reads CASSGDGGEQYF. The CDR3 DNA follows: TGTGCCAGCAGCGGGGACGGGGGCGAGCAGTACTTC.

The chain combines TRBV6-6 with TRBJ2-7; D perhaps matches TRBD2 (6 bases). Germline loops: CDR1 MNHNY, CDR2 SVGAGI (reference sequence). The CDR3 has 16 amino acids. The V gene lost 2 bases and the J gene lost 3 bases, with 17 bases spanning the gap. The CDR3 sequence: CASSYLPGEDLYEQYF. CDR3 in DNA: TGTGCCAGCAGTTACCTTCCGGGGGAAGACCTCTACGAGCAGTACTTC.

A few counts support this clone. The rearrangement joins TRBV27 to TRBJ1-2; no clear D. Trimming left V 8 bases short and J 0 bases short, with 19 bases between. This CDR3 contains 16 residues. Germline assignment: CDR1 MNHEY and CDR2 SMNVEV (reference sequence). The DNA for the CDR3 is TGTGCCAGCCGTCCGGGCACCCAACATACTAACTATGGCTACACCTTC. It translates to CASRPGTQHTNYGYTF.

The chain is built from TRBV28 and TRBJ1-3; 8 bases line up with TRBD1. Germline values: CDR1 MDHEN, CDR2 SYDVKM. Trimming at V came to 4 bases and at J to 4 bases, leaving 9 bases not matched to a gene. The CDR3 consists of 16 residues. CDR3 sequence (DNA): TGTGCCAGCAGTTCGCAGGGGGCGCAGGTCGGAAACACCATATATTTT. Protein sequence: CASSSQGAQVGNTIYF.

Ten or more counts support this clone. Within the sample, other DNA sequences also encode this same CDR3. The V gene is TRBV7-9, the J gene TRBJ2-7; TRBD2 matches at 7 bases. The CDR3 loop spans 13 amino acids. J gave up 6 bases and V 2 bases, and 4 bases lay outside the gene matches. CDR1 is SEHNR and CDR2 is FQNEAQ in the germline V gene (reference sequence). The CDR3 protein is CASSLPWGGEQYF. The CDR3 DNA follows: TGTGCCAGCAGCTTACCCTGGGGGGGCGAGCAGTACTTC.

The chain couples TRBV7-8 to TRBJ1-5; TRBD1 might be the D (5 bases). Deletions cut 4 bases from V and 1 base from J, with 11 bases between. The CDR3 runs 15 residues. Germline-derived CDR1 and CDR2 are SGHVS and FQNEAQ. CDR3 sequence (DNA): TGTGCCAGCAGCTGGGACCGGGACAGCAATCAGCCCCAGCATTTT. Amino acid sequence: CASSWDRDSNQPQHF. Looking up the rest from reference TRBV7-8 and TRBJ1-5 gives the full variable domain: GAGVSQSPRYKVAKRGQDVALRCDPISGHVSLFWYQQALGQGPEFLTYFQNEAQLDKSGLPSDRFFAERPEGSVSTLKIQRTQQEDSAVYLCASSWDRDSNQPQHFGDGTRLSIL.

The rearrangement joins TRBV4-1 to TRBJ2-2, with 13 bases fitting TRBD2. Losses at the gene ends were 4 bases for V and 6 bases for J; bases not matched to a gene: 8. From germline, CDR1 is MGHRA and CDR2 YSYEKL. The CDR3 has 17 residues. The CDR3 DNA reads as TGCGCCAGCAGCCCGGTGCGACTAGCGGGAGGCGCCGGGGAGCTGTTTTTT. Its protein is CASSPVRLAGGAGELFF.

This clone was counted only a few times. CDR3 region: CASSSNGGVNTEAFF. In nucleotides, the CDR3 is TGTGCCAGCAGCTCCAACGGCGGGGTGAACACTGAAGCTTTCTTT. The chain carries TRBV7-9 and TRBJ1-1; D not resolved. Trimming cost V 4 bases and J 0 bases, with 12 bases left between them. Germline V gene lookup returns CDR1 SEHNR and CDR2 FQNEAQ (reference sequence). CDR3 length: 15 amino acids.

Notes on this clone: This likely came from a read error, as a far larger clone is one base away. This chain joins TRBV20-1 and TRBJ2-5, with D possibly TRBD2 on 6 matching bases. CDR1 and CDR2 (germline): DFQATT, SNEGSKA (reference sequence). The CDR3 spans 11 residues. CDR3 residues: CSASGRETLYF. As DNA, the CDR3 is TGCAGTGCTTCCGGGAGAGAGACCCTGTACTTC.

In this sample, this clone turned up a few times. The rearrangement uses TRBV4-1 and TRBJ2-7, with 9 nucleotides matching TRBD2. Germline trimming cut 1 base from V and 4 bases from J; bases unmatched to any gene: 8. This CDR3 region has 16 residues. Germline V gene data show CDR1 as MGHRA and CDR2 as YSYEKL. The CDR3 here is CASSQAHSGSTYEQYF. The CDR3, as DNA: TGCGCCAGCAGCCAAGCCCATAGCGGGAGTACGTACGAGCAGTACTTC.

The table lists this clone with a count of one. J is TRBJ2-7 and V is TRBV15, with D possibly matching TRBD1 (5 bases). The germline V gene encodes CDR1 LNHNV and CDR2 YYDKDF (reference sequence). Trimming shortened V by 0 bases and J by 2 bases, and 11 bases separated the two germline ends. The CDR3 sequence is 15 residues long. The CDR3 sequence: CATSRDKGFAYEQYF. For the CDR3, the DNA is TGTGCCACCAGCAGAGATAAGGGGTTCGCCTACGAGCAGTACTTC.

The chain links TRBV28 to TRBJ2-2, with D possibly TRBD2 on 5 matching bases. V lost 5 bases to trimming and J lost 5 bases, with 24 bases between them. The germline CDR1 and CDR2 sequences are MDHEN and SYDVKM. This CDR3 is 18 amino acids long. The CDR3 bases are TGTGCCAGCAGTCCAGGAATGGTCGGGGTTCTTACGACCGGGGAGCTGTTTTTT. It is translated as CASSPGMVGVLTTGELFF.

The chain joins TRBV5-1 to TRBJ2-7; D is unresolved. The CDR3 is made up of 15 amino acids. Germline V gives CDR1 SGHRS, CDR2 YFSETQ. V shed 1 base and J shed 5 bases, with 16 bases lying between them. The CDR3: CASSLPSVTRDEQYF. The CDR3 nucleotides are TGCGCCAGCAGCTTGCCTTCAGTGACAAGGGACGAGCAGTACTTC.

This clone was counted between two and nine times. The rearrangement joins TRBV19 to TRBJ2-5; D gene ambiguous. Germline V gene data show CDR1 as LNHDA and CDR2 as SQIVND (reference sequence). Trimming shortened V by 7 bases and J by 4 bases, and 13 bases separated the two germline ends. The CDR3 totals 13 residues. As DNA, the CDR3 is TGTGCCAGTACGGAGAACGATGGAGAGACCCAGTACTTC. Protein sequence: CASTENDGETQYF.